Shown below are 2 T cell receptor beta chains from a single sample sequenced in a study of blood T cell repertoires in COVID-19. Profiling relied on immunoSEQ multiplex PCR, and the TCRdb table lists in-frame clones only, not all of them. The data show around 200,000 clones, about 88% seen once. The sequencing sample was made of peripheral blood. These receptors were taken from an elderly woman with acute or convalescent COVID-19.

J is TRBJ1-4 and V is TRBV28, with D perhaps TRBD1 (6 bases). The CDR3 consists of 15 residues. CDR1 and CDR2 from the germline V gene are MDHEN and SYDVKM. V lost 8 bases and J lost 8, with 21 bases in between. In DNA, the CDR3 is TGTGCCAGCGGGGGGGGCAGAGGACCGTACGAAAAACTGTTTTTT. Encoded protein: CASGGGRGPYEKLFF.

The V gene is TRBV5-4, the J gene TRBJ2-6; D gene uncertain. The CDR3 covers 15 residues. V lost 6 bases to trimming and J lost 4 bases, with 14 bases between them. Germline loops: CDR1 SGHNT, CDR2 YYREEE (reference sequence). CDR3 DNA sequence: TGTGCCAGCACCCCTCCCCTGGCCGGGGCCAACGTCCTGACTTTC. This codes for CASTPPLAGANVLTF.